This T cell receptor (beta chain) was documented in a study of blood T cell repertoires in COVID-19. Study as a whole: Whether acute or convalescent, the COVID-19 samples came from the United States, Italy and Spain. Sample material is recorded as cDNA or gDNA derived from T cells, B-cell-depleted T cells, or PBMCs.

In the authors' workflow: Nucleated cell number was recorded as an estimate derived from reference gene primer amplification. Data came from immunoSEQ multiplex PCR; TCRdb stores just in-frame clones and leaves some out. The D gene and trimming were derived from the DNA, and the V and J assignments and clone size from that table. Of fewer than 85,000 clones listed, about 88% are singletons. The CDR3 is made up of 14 amino acids. The germline CDR1 and CDR2 sequences are SGHRS and YFSETQ. V was clipped by 1 base and J by 5 bases; unmatched bases: 5. Material: peripheral blood. The sequence was collected from a human donor in a cohort sampled during active COVID-19. The chain links TRBV5-1 to TRBJ2-7; 8 nucleotides align to TRBD2. The CDR3 nucleotides read TGCGCCAGCAGCTTGAGTGGGACTAGTAACGAGCAGTACTTC. Translated, it gives CASSLSGTSNEQYF.